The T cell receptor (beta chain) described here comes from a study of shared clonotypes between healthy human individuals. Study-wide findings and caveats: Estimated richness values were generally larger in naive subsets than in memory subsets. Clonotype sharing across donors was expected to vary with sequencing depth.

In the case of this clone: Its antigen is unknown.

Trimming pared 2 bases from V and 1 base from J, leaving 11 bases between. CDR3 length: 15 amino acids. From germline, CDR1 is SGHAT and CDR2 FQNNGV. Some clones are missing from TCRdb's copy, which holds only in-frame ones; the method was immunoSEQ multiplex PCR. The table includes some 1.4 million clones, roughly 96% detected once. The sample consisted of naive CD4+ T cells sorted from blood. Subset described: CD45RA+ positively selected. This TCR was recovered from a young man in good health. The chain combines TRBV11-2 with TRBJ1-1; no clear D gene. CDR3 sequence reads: CASSLRALENTEAFF. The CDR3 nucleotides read TGTGCCAGCAGCTTAAGGGCCCTCGAGAACACTGAAGCTTTCTTT.